The 27 T cell receptor beta chains below were found in one sample sequenced in a study of long-term antiretroviral therapy in people with HIV. Sequencing relied on immunoSEQ assay v3.0, run at survey level. Libraries were prepared by immunoSEQ multiplex PCR; TCRdb keeps only in-frame clonotypes and omits some of them. The top ten hold nearly 20% of the sample, which has some 14,000 clones, around 80% seen once. Specimen: unsorted PBMCs, collected 1.3 years before starting antiretroviral therapy. Source of these receptors: a man aged 35 to 55 with HIV.

The chain has TRBV7-9 and TRBJ2-7, with no clear D. The CDR3 is 13 residues long. V gave up 2 bases and J gave up 1 base, with 6 bases separating them. The germline V gene has CDR1 SEHNR and CDR2 FQNEAQ (reference sequence). The CDR3 DNA reads as TGTGCCAGCAGCTTAAAAGCTTCCTACGAGCAGTACTTC. Amino acid sequence: CASSLKASYEQYF.

The chain recombines TRBV5-6 with TRBJ2-1; TRBD2 agrees at 7 bases. With V trimmed by 0 bases and J by 4 bases, 4 bases remained unmatched. The V gene's germline CDR1 is SGHDT and CDR2 YYEEEE. This CDR3 is 15 amino acids long. The CDR3 spells CASSLDLAEYNEQFF. CDR3 coding DNA: TGTGCCAGCAGCTTGGATCTAGCGGAATACAATGAGCAGTTCTTC.

This clone was counted only a few times. The chain carries TRBV4-2 and TRBJ1-1, with 9 bases aligning to TRBD1. The CDR3 length is 14 residues. V trimming: 4 bases; J trimming: 6 bases; junction bases outside the gene matches: 6. CDR1 and CDR2 from the germline V gene are LGHNA and YNFKEQ. DNA of the CDR3: TGTGCCAGCAGCCGGGCGGGACAGGGTTCTGAAGCTTTCTTT. It translates to CASSRAGQGSEAFF.

The chain carries TRBV5-1 and TRBJ1-6; D gene ambiguous. This CDR3 comprises 14 residues. The V gene's germline CDR1 is SGHRS and CDR2 YFSETQ. Deletions cut 0 bases from V and 9 bases from J, with 10 bases between. CDR3 nucleotide sequence: TGCGCCAGCAGCTTGGAGGTGAGCGGTTCACCCCTCCACTTT. Translation gives CASSLEVSGSPLHF.

The V gene is TRBV7-2, the J gene TRBJ2-2; D may be TRBD1 (6 bases). Trimming removed 1 base at V and 6 bases at J, with 9 bases between. Germline CDR1 SGHTA, CDR2 FQGNSA. The CDR3 totals 14 residues. The CDR3, as DNA: TGTGCCAGCAGCTTAGGGTCAGGGGCCGGGGAGCTGTTTTTT. Amino acids: CASSLGSGAGELFF.

This clone has just a few counts. The genes are TRBV5-1 and TRBJ2-7; D possibly corresponds to TRBD1 (5 bases). V lost 0 bases, J lost 2 bases, and 6 bases lay in between. There are 13 residues in the CDR3. In germline, CDR1 is SGHRS, CDR2 YFSETQ. In nucleotides, the CDR3 is TGCGCCAGCAGCTTGGAGACAGCCTACGAGCAGTACTTC. Its protein product is CASSLETAYEQYF.

This clone occurred once. The genes are TRBV9 and TRBJ1-5; D gene unclear. CDR3 length equals 15 residues. CDR1 and CDR2 (germline): SGDLS, YYNGEE. V was clipped by 0 bases and J by 1 base, with 8 bases between them. The CDR3 nucleotides are TGTGCCAGCAGCGTAGGACCAGAGAGCAATCAGCCCCAGCATTTT. Translating it yields CASSVGPESNQPQHF.

The chain links TRBV19 to TRBJ1-4; D is unresolved. Trimming shortened V by 4 bases and J by 7 bases, and 10 bases separated the two germline ends. The germline CDR1 and CDR2 sequences are LNHDA and SQIVND (reference sequence). This CDR3 is 13 amino acids long. Written as DNA, the CDR3 is TGTGCCAGTAGTAGTGACGCTGGTGAAAAACTGTTTTTT. Protein: CASSSDAGEKLFF.

This clone was detected only a few times. The chain joins TRBV2 to TRBJ1-2; D is ambiguous. The ends were cut back, 3 bases at V and 8 bases at J, with 10 bases in the middle. This CDR3 region has 12 residues. Germline V gives CDR1 SNHLY, CDR2 FYNNEI. CDR3 DNA: TGTGCCAGCAGTGAGATTATGGTGGGCTACACCTTC. Protein product: CASSEIMVGYTF.

Only a few counts were recorded for this clone. The rearrangement joins TRBV5-5 to TRBJ1-2; TRBD1 might be the D (5 bases). This CDR3 contains 15 residues. Germline loops: CDR1 SGHKS, CDR2 YYEKEE (reference sequence). Trimming removed 4 bases from V and 1 base from J, with 14 bases in between. CDR3: CASSPVPGVNYGYTF. CDR3 nucleotide sequence: TGTGCCAGCAGCCCAGTACCGGGGGTTAACTATGGCTACACCTTC.

V gene TRBV5-5 combines with J gene TRBJ1-1; no clear D. The CDR3 covers 12 residues. Germline lookup yields CDR1 SGHKS and CDR2 YYEKEE (reference sequence). The germline V and J ends were trimmed by 2 bases and 5 bases, with 7 bases remaining between them. CDR3 sequence reads: CASSFWGTEAFF. The CDR3 DNA sequence: TGTGCCAGCAGCTTCTGGGGAACTGAAGCTTTCTTT.

This chain connects TRBV25-1 to TRBJ1-1, with TRBD1 as a possible D gene (6 bases). V dropped 11 bases and J dropped 7 bases, with 17 bases sitting between them. The CDR3 extends over 12 amino acids. From germline, CDR1 is MGHDK and CDR2 SYGVNS. The CDR3 protein is CAPGEGPCEAFF. CDR3 in DNA: TGTGCCCCAGGGGAGGGGCCGTGTGAAGCTTTCTTT.

V and J are TRBV27 and TRBJ2-2; D may correspond to TRBD1 or TRBD2 (5 bases each). Trimming pared 2 bases from V and 5 bases from J, leaving 9 bases between. CDR1 is MNHEY, CDR2 SMNVEV, per germline (reference sequence). The CDR3 is 14 residues long. DNA for the CDR3: TGTGCCAGCAGTTTAGAGGGACCGACCGGGGAGCTGTTTTTT. Its protein is CASSLEGPTGELFF.

The rearrangement uses TRBV6-6 and TRBJ1-2, with 9 positions matching TRBD1. The CDR3 runs to 15 residues. After removal of 6 bases from V and 8 bases from J, the junction contained 13 bases not matched to a gene. Per germline, CDR1 MNHNY and CDR2 SVGAGI (reference sequence). The DNA of the CDR3 is TGTGCCAGCAGCCCGACGGGACAGGGAGGGGGAGGCTACACCTTC. This codes for CASSPTGQGGGGYTF.

Notes on this clone: The junction and the germline gene differ at one end; a read error may be behind it. The chain is built from TRBV13 and TRBJ2-2; possibly TRBD2 for D (6 bases). CDR1 and CDR2 from the germline V gene are PRHDT and FYEKMQ (reference sequence). This CDR3 contains 17 residues. The CDR3 DNA follows: TGTGCCAGCAGCATAGGGTCCTTCGTGCGGGATACCGGGGAGCTGTTTTTT. Translated, it gives CASSIGSFVRDTGELFF.

The rearrangement joins TRBV13 to TRBJ2-7; D is unresolved. V lost 2 bases to trimming and J lost 6 bases, with 8 bases between them. The CDR3 covers 12 residues. Germline lookup yields CDR1 PRHDT and CDR2 FYEKMQ (reference sequence). In DNA form, the CDR3 reads TGTGCCAGCAGCTTACCCCCGGGCGAGCAGTACTTC. Encoded protein: CASSLPPGEQYF.

The rearrangement joins TRBV7-2 to TRBJ1-3; D might be TRBD1 (6 bases). The germline CDR1 and CDR2 sequences are SGHTA and FQGNSA. There are 13 residues in the CDR3. Trimming took off 5 bases at V and 8 bases at J, with 13 bases between the two ends. DNA of the CDR3: TGTGCCAGCAGCACCCAGGGGCCGGACACCATATATTTT. Amino acids: CASSTQGPDTIYF. The variable domain in full, completed from reference TRBV7-2 and TRBJ1-3, reads GAGVSQSPSNKVTEKGKDVELRCDPISGHTALYWYRQSLGQGLEFLIYFQGNSAPDKSGLPSDRFSAERTGGSVSTLTIQRTQQEDSAVYLCASSTQGPDTIYFGEGSWLTVV.

The V call is TRBV19, the J call TRBJ2-2; D unclear. The CDR3 is made up of 14 amino acids. Trimming cost V 3 bases and J 0 bases, with 5 bases left between them. Germline CDR1 and CDR2: LNHDA and SQIVND (reference sequence). CDR3 in DNA: TGTGCCAGTAGTATTACAACGAACACCGGGGAGCTGTTTTTT. It yields the protein CASSITTNTGELFF.

The chain links TRBV5-1 to TRBJ2-1, with 11 positions matching TRBD2. Germline assignment: CDR1 SGHRS and CDR2 YFSETQ. CDR3 length: 16 amino acids. J gave up 4 bases and V 4 bases, and 7 bases lay outside the gene matches. This CDR3 reads CASSIIAGGKYNEQFF. CDR3 nucleotide sequence: TGCGCCAGCAGCATTATAGCGGGGGGGAAATACAATGAGCAGTTCTTC.

V gene TRBV27 combines with J gene TRBJ2-2; D assignment may be TRBD1 or TRBD2 (5 bases each). Trimming left V 5 bases short and J 2 bases short, with 15 bases between. The CDR3 spans 16 residues. Per the germline V gene, CDR1 is MNHEY and CDR2 is SMNVEV (reference sequence). CDR3 DNA: TGTGCCAGCAGTGACGCGACAGCGGCAAACACCGGGGAGCTGTTTTTT. Translated: CASSDATAANTGELFF.

The rearrangement uses TRBV20-1 and TRBJ1-2; D perhaps matches TRBD1 (6 bases). The germline gives CDR1 DFQATT, CDR2 SNEGSKA (reference sequence). Deletions cut 6 bases from V and 5 bases from J, with 10 bases between. CDR3 size: 11 residues. CDR3 in amino acids: CSAPQGYGYTF. CDR3 DNA: TGCAGTGCACCCCAGGGGTATGGCTACACCTTC.

The rearrangement uses TRBV5-1 and TRBJ2-3; D ambiguous. The CDR3 length is 14 residues. V dropped 0 bases and J dropped 14 bases, with 19 bases sitting between them. From germline, CDR1 is SGHRS and CDR2 YFSETQ. The CDR3 is CASSLEGTAVVRYF. In DNA, the CDR3 is TGCGCCAGCAGCTTGGAGGGAACTGCGGTTGTTCGGTATTTT.

This clone was seen just once. This chain links TRBV5-1 with TRBJ1-2; 10 nucleotides line up with TRBD1. The CDR3 covers 13 residues. Germline V gives CDR1 SGHRS, CDR2 YFSETQ. The trim removed 4 bases at V and 7 bases at J, leaving 4 bases unmatched. The CDR3 sequence: CASSPGQGSGYTF. The DNA of the CDR3 is TGCGCCAGCAGCCCGGGACAGGGGAGTGGCTACACCTTC. The whole variable domain, remainder taken from reference TRBV5-1 and TRBJ1-2, is KAGVTQTPRYLIKTRGQQVTLSCSPISGHRSVSWYQQTPGQGLQFLFEYFSETQRNKGNFPGRFSGRQFSNSRSEMNVSTLELGDSALYLCASSPGQGSGYTFGSGTRLTVV.

The CDR3 DNA is TGTGCCAGCACCCCCAATAAGGGGGCGCCCACAGATACGCAGTATTTT. The encoded protein is CASTPNKGAPTDTQYF. The rearrangement uses TRBV7-8 and TRBJ2-3; the match to TRBD1 covers 7 bases. V lost 7 bases and J lost 2; bases outside the gene matches: 12. This CDR3 region has 16 residues. Germline assignment: CDR1 SGHVS and CDR2 FQNEAQ.

This clone was seen once. The chain combines TRBV6-5 with TRBJ1-2, with TRBD1 matching over 10 bases. V was pared by 2 bases and J by 4 bases, with 7 bases of the junction left unmatched. CDR1 is MNHEY, CDR2 SVGAGI, per germline. The CDR3 extends over 16 amino acids. DNA of the CDR3: TGTGCCAGCAGTTACAATAGGGACAGGGGCACCTATGGCTACACCTTC. This encodes CASSYNRDRGTYGYTF.

The chain employs TRBV27 and TRBJ2-1; either TRBD1 or TRBD2 may fit D (5 bases each). Between the trimmed V and J ends, which lost 3 bases and 2 bases, there was a span of 11 bases. This CDR3 spans 15 amino acids. CDR1 MNHEY and CDR2 SMNVEV come from the germline V gene (reference sequence). Written as DNA, the CDR3 is TGTGCCAGCAGTTTCGAGGGACCAACCTACAATGAGCAGTTCTTC. It specifies CASSFEGPTYNEQFF.

CDR3 in DNA: TGCGCCAGCAGCGTTAACAGGGCTGTGAATGAGCAGTTCTTC. This sequence encodes CASSVNRAVNEQFF. The V and J genes are TRBV5-1 and TRBJ2-1, with D perhaps matching TRBD1 (6 bases). With 4 bases removed from V and 7 bases from J, the gap between germline ends came to 15 bases. CDR1 SGHRS and CDR2 YFSETQ come from the germline V gene. The CDR3 has 14 residues.